Each of the 30 T cell receptor beta chains below was sequenced from the same sample in a study of cytomegalovirus exposure and HLA in healthy donors. PCR employed 60 Vbeta and 13 Jbeta primers. Only in-frame clones appear in the TCRdb table, and some are missing; sequencing was by immunoSEQ multiplex PCR. Of 150,000 to 200,000 clones in the sample, approximately 83% are singletons; the top ten hold approximately 8.5%. The sample taken for sequencing was PBMCs. These receptors were taken from a man between 18 and 29 years old in good health and CMV-seropositive.

The rearrangement joins TRBV5-1 to TRBJ2-1; 7 bases line up with TRBD1. Germline-derived CDR1 and CDR2 are SGHRS and YFSETQ. The CDR3 runs 14 residues. Unmatched junction bases numbered 1, after V lost 0 bases and J lost 4 bases. The CDR3 sequence: CASSLGDRYNEQFF. CDR3 nucleotide sequence: TGCGCCAGCAGCTTGGGGGACAGATACAATGAGCAGTTCTTC.

The chain is built from TRBV4-3 and TRBJ2-7, with D perhaps TRBD2 (6 bases). V lost 1 base and J lost 3, with 13 bases in between. The germline V gene has CDR1 LGHNA and CDR2 YSLEER. This CDR3 spans 15 amino acids. CDR3 in amino acids: CASSQAYPGDYEQYF. The CDR3 DNA is TGCGCCAGCAGCCAAGCATATCCGGGGGACTACGAGCAGTACTTC.

This clone came up a few times. The chain has TRBV6-6 and TRBJ1-1; TRBD1 might be the D (6 bases). The CDR3 covers 13 residues. The germline V and J ends were trimmed by 0 bases and 10 bases, with 12 bases remaining between them. Germline CDR1 is MNHNY and CDR2 is SVGAGI (reference sequence). CDR3 DNA sequence: TGTGCCAGCAGTTACTCAGGGGGGGCGGGAGCTTTCTTT. This encodes CASSYSGGAGAFF.

This rearrangement joins TRBV5-6 to TRBJ2-1, with D uncertain. The CDR3 extends over 16 amino acids. Germline loops: CDR1 SGHDT, CDR2 YYEEEE. V was cut by 4 bases and J by 2 bases, with 16 bases left in between. CDR3 in DNA: TGTGCCAGCAGCCTAGACGGATCCCCTGCCTACAATGAGCAGTTCTTC. It yields the protein CASSLDGSPAYNEQFF.

This clone was recorded a few times. Here the CDR3 reads CASSRGQNEQFF. The CDR3 region has the DNA TGCGCCAGCAGTCGTGGACAAAATGAGCAGTTCTTC. The V and J genes are TRBV10-1 and TRBJ2-1; D possibly corresponds to TRBD1 (5 bases). The germline CDR1 and CDR2 sequences are WNHNN and SYGVQD (reference sequence). CDR3 size: 12 residues. Trimming removed 5 bases from V and 7 bases from J, with 9 bases in between.

The chain uses TRBV7-6 and TRBJ2-3; D ambiguous. This CDR3 is 11 amino acids long. V lost 5 bases, J lost 3 bases, and 3 bases lay in between. Germline V CDR1 and CDR2: SGHVS, FNYEAQ. DNA of the CDR3: TGTGCCAGCAGCCGGACAGATACGCAGTATTTT. It translates to CASSRTDTQYF.

This clone was detected once. The chain combines TRBV7-2 with TRBJ2-7, with 9 bases identical to TRBD1. Germline assignment: CDR1 SGHTA and CDR2 FQGNSA. Unmatched junction bases numbered 5, after V lost 2 bases and J lost 9 bases. The CDR3 has 13 residues. Here the CDR3 DNA reads TGTGCCAGCAGCTTAACCGGGACAGGGCCGCAGTACTTC. Translating it yields CASSLTGTGPQYF.

V is TRBV7-2 and J is TRBJ2-3; 11 nucleotides match TRBD2. Per germline, CDR1 SGHTA and CDR2 FQGNSA. The junction had 12 bases not matched to a gene; V was cut back by 3 bases and J by 7 bases. This CDR3 region has 17 residues. The CDR3 loop is CASSFLTTSGGRNTQYF. CDR3 in DNA: TGTGCCAGCAGCTTTTTAACCACTAGCGGGGGACGGAATACGCAGTATTTT.

The J gene is TRBJ2-5, the V gene TRBV28; D remains ambiguous. The J call is in doubt because the DNA end fits TRBJ2-7 better. This CDR3 is built from 12 residues. Germline lookup yields CDR1 MDHEN and CDR2 SYDVKM. The CDR3, as DNA: TGTGCCAGCAGTTTTACAGACTACGAGCAGTACTTC. Translation gives CASSFTDYEQYF.

A few counts support this clone. V usage is TRBV7-6 and J usage is TRBJ1-4; a weak D match, TRBD1 (6 bases). The CDR3 runs to 15 residues. Trimming removed 5 bases from V and 0 bases from J, with 10 bases in between. The germline CDR1 and CDR2 sequences are SGHVS and FNYEAQ. The CDR3 loop reads CASSRTVATNEKLFF. The CDR3 DNA follows: TGTGCCAGCAGCCGGACAGTCGCAACTAATGAAAAACTGTTTTTT. The full variable domain, in which reference TRBV7-6 and TRBJ1-4 provide the parts outside the CDR3, is GAGVSQSPRYKVTKRGQDVALRCDPISGHVSLYWYRQALGQGPEFLTYFNYEAQQDKSGLPNDRFSAERPEGSISTLTIQRTEQRDSAMYRCASSRTVATNEKLFFGSGTQLSVL.

V is TRBV27 and J is TRBJ2-3, with a possible D match to TRBD2 (7 bases). CDR1 is MNHEY, CDR2 SMNVEV, per germline (reference sequence). The CDR3 runs 15 residues. Trimming left V 8 bases short and J 3 bases short, with 18 bases between. The CDR3, as DNA: TGTGCCAGCTCAAAGGGAGGGGGGTGGACAGATACGCAGTATTTT. This encodes CASSKGGGWTDTQYF.

The V gene is TRBV19, the J gene TRBJ2-6, with D possibly TRBD1 on 6 matching bases. The CDR3 totals 15 residues. Germline V gives CDR1 LNHDA, CDR2 SQIVND (reference sequence). V dropped 8 bases and J dropped 2 bases, with 13 bases sitting between them. This CDR3 reads CASGRTGTGANVLTF. The DNA for the CDR3 is TGTGCCAGTGGAAGAACAGGGACTGGGGCCAACGTCCTGACTTTC.

The chain carries TRBV7-3 and TRBJ2-5, with D tentatively TRBD2 (7 bases). Germline V CDR1 and CDR2: SGHTA, FQGTGA. V was pared by 5 bases and J by 2 bases, with 15 bases between. The CDR3 has 15 residues. The CDR3 protein is CASSPGASGQETQYF. The CDR3 nucleotides are TGTGCCAGCAGCCCAGGGGCTAGCGGACAAGAGACCCAGTACTTC.

The chain links TRBV2 to TRBJ2-5; possibly TRBD2 for D (6 bases). Near its end, the DNA agrees better with TRBJ2-7, so the J call may be wrong. Germline V gene data show CDR1 as SNHLY and CDR2 as FYNNEI. The CDR3 totals 13 residues. CDR3 DNA: TGTGCCAGCATGGGACGGGGACTTTACGAGCAGTACTTC. Its translation: CASMGRGLYEQYF.

This clone occurred once. The V and J genes are TRBV6-5 and TRBJ1-2; 9 bases fit TRBD1. The germline V gene has CDR1 MNHEY and CDR2 SVGAGI. The CDR3 loop spans 14 amino acids. After removal of 5 bases from V and 5 bases from J, the junction contained 6 bases not matched to a gene. In nucleotides, the CDR3 is TGTGCCAGCAGTGCTAGGACAGGGGTGTATGGCTACACCTTC. Residues: CASSARTGVYGYTF.

The chain has TRBV30 and TRBJ2-2, with D possibly matching TRBD1 (6 bases). Trimming removed 3 bases at V and 0 bases at J, with 11 bases between. This CDR3 comprises 15 residues. CDR1 and CDR2 from the germline V gene are GTSNPN and SVGIG (reference sequence). CDR3 amino acids: CAWRTGTTNTGELFF. The DNA of the CDR3 is TGTGCCTGGAGGACCGGGACAACGAACACCGGGGAGCTGTTTTTT.

The J gene is TRBJ2-7, the V gene TRBV2; the D is unclear. The V and J ends lost 4 bases and 0 bases respectively, with 10 bases between them. CDR3 length equals 14 residues. Germline V lookup: CDR1 SNHLY, CDR2 FYNNEI. CDR3 nucleotide sequence: TGTGCCAGCAGTGTCCAGGCCATCTCCTACGAGCAGTACTTC. Its protein product is CASSVQAISYEQYF. The variable domain in full, completed from reference TRBV2 and TRBJ2-7, reads EPEVTQTPSHQVTQMGQEVILRCVPISNHLYFYWYRQILGQKVEFLVSFYNNEISEKSEIFDDQFSVERPDGSNFTLKIRSTKLEDSAMYFCASSVQAISYEQYFGPGTRLTVT.

J is TRBJ1-1 and V is TRBV7-8; D is unclear. V was pared by 5 bases and J by 7 bases, with 11 bases between. The germline V gene encodes CDR1 SGHVS and CDR2 FQNEAQ. The CDR3 is 12 residues long. As DNA, the CDR3 is TGTGCCAGCAGCCAACAGTCCCGTGAAGCTTTCTTT. It is translated as CASSQQSREAFF.

The genes are TRBV5-1 and TRBJ1-2; 7 bases are shared with TRBD1. The ends lost 0 bases at V and 7 bases at J; junction bases unmatched: 3. The germline V gene encodes CDR1 SGHRS and CDR2 YFSETQ. CDR3 size: 13 residues. The CDR3 reads CASSLAGQAGYTF. The CDR3 DNA reads TGCGCCAGCAGCTTGGCCGGACAGGCTGGCTACACCTTC. Together with reference TRBV5-1 and TRBJ1-2, the CDR3 gives the full variable domain: KAGVTQTPRYLIKTRGQQVTLSCSPISGHRSVSWYQQTPGQGLQFLFEYFSETQRNKGNFPGRFSGRQFSNSRSEMNVSTLELGDSALYLCASSLAGQAGYTFGSGTRLTVV.

The chain uses TRBV27 and TRBJ2-5; 7 bases are a match to TRBD2. The CDR3 has 16 residues. The germline CDR1 and CDR2 sequences are MNHEY and SMNVEV (reference sequence). V was pared by 0 bases and J by 6 bases, with 10 bases of the junction left unmatched. This CDR3 is CASSLSMPGLVQTQYF. The CDR3 coding sequence is TGTGCCAGCAGTTTATCTATGCCCGGACTAGTTCAGACCCAGTACTTC.

The genes are TRBV29-1 and TRBJ1-2; 8 bases align to TRBD1. The germline V gene encodes CDR1 SQVTM and CDR2 ANQGSEA. CDR3 size: 14 residues. The V and J ends lost 7 bases and 1 base, in that order; junction bases with no gene match: 8. The CDR3 DNA reads as TGCAGCGCAGAACGAGACAGGGGTAACTATGGCTACACCTTC. This encodes CSAERDRGNYGYTF. Filled out from reference TRBV29-1 and TRBJ1-2, the complete variable domain reads SAVISQKPSRDICQRGTSLTIQCQVDSQVTMMFWYRQQPGQSLTLIATANQGSEATYESGFVIDKFPISRPNLTFSTLTVSNMSPEDSSIYLCSAERDRGNYGYTFGSGTRLTVV.

The chain uses TRBV7-2 and TRBJ1-6; weak D call: TRBD1 (5 bases). The germline V gene has CDR1 SGHTA and CDR2 FQGNSA. With 1 base removed from V and 7 bases from J, the gap between germline ends came to 14 bases. This CDR3 spans 16 amino acids. CDR3 sequence reads: CASSLVAGKINSPLHF. CDR3 DNA: TGTGCCAGCAGCTTAGTTGCAGGGAAAATAAATTCACCCCTCCACTTT.

The V call is TRBV5-1, the J call TRBJ1-1; D ambiguous. V lost 5 bases to trimming and J lost 3 bases, with 14 bases between them. Per germline, CDR1 SGHRS and CDR2 YFSETQ. The CDR3 has 14 amino acids. In DNA, the CDR3 is TGCGCCAGCAGTCGTGGAGTGGGAGACACTGAAGCTTTCTTT. Translation: CASSRGVGDTEAFF.

The chain carries TRBV5-1 and TRBJ2-3; 11 bases match TRBD2. V lost 0 bases, J lost 5 bases, and 8 bases stayed unmatched. The CDR3 runs to 17 residues. CDR1 and CDR2 from the germline V gene are SGHRS and YFSETQ. CDR3 in DNA: TGCGCCAGCAGCTTGGGCAATGCGGGACTAGCGGTAGATACGCAGTATTTT. Amino acid sequence: CASSLGNAGLAVDTQYF.

This clone appeared a few times. The rearrangement uses TRBV5-8 and TRBJ1-6; possible D gene TRBD1, 6 bases. V dropped 1 base and J dropped 5 bases, with 10 bases sitting between them. This CDR3 comprises 15 residues. Per the germline V gene, CDR1 is SGHTS and CDR2 is YDEGEE. This CDR3 reads CASSLRGADNSPLHF. CDR3 nucleotide sequence: TGTGCCAGCAGCTTGCGGGGGGCGGATAATTCACCCCTCCACTTT.

This sequence joins TRBV29-1 and TRBJ1-1; D perhaps matches TRBD1 (6 bases). V lost 5 bases to trimming and J lost 5 bases, with 15 bases between them. Germline V CDR1 and CDR2: SQVTM, ANQGSEA. This CDR3 has 13 residues. CDR3 DNA: TGCAGCGTTACACGACGACAGGATACTGAAGCTTTCTTT. It yields the protein CSVTRRQDTEAFF. Together with reference TRBV29-1 and TRBJ1-1, the CDR3 gives the full variable domain: SAVISQKPSRDICQRGTSLTIQCQVDSQVTMMFWYRQQPGQSLTLIATANQGSEATYESGFVIDKFPISRPNLTFSTLTVSNMSPEDSSIYLCSVTRRQDTEAFFGQGTRLTVV.

CDR3 in DNA: TGTGCCAGCTCACTAGATTCTAGCACAGATACGCAGTATTTT. This encodes CASSLDSSTDTQYF. The chain has TRBV18 and TRBJ2-3; D not certain. In germline, CDR1 is KGHSH, CDR2 LQKENI. The CDR3 consists of 14 residues. V was cut by 4 bases and J by 0 bases, with 8 bases left in between.

This clone came up once. This chain joins TRBV7-3 and TRBJ2-7; no firm D call. Looked up from germline, CDR1 is SGHTA and CDR2 is FQGTGA. Deletions cut 6 bases from V and 1 base from J, with 10 bases between. This CDR3 is 13 amino acids long. The CDR3 DNA reads TGTGCCAGCAGTCCCCCGTTGTCCTACGAGCAGTACTTC. As protein: CASSPPLSYEQYF.

This chain uses TRBV9 with TRBJ2-6; D perhaps matches TRBD1 (6 bases). Trimming removed 0 bases from V and 0 bases from J, with 13 bases in between. The CDR3 covers 18 residues. In germline, CDR1 is SGDLS, CDR2 YYNGEE. CDR3 bases: TGTGCCAGCAGCGTAGTGGGCAGGGGCGTCTCTGGGGCCAACGTCCTGACTTTC. Translating gives CASSVVGRGVSGANVLTF.

The V and J genes are TRBV10-3 and TRBJ2-5, with D tentatively TRBD1 (6 bases). Germline values: CDR1 ENHRY, CDR2 SYGVKD. V was clipped by 3 bases and J by 5 bases, with 10 bases between them. The CDR3 contains 13 residues. The DNA of the CDR3 is TGTGCCATCAGTGACAGGGGCCCCGAGACCCAGTACTTC. It specifies CAISDRGPETQYF.